Here is one TCR beta chain with its context. As yet, its antigen is unknown. The germline gives CDR1 MNHEY, CDR2 SVGAGI. This CDR3 is 13 amino acids long. Trimming pared 5 bases from V and 8 bases from J, leaving 12 bases between. This sample stems from a study of T cell responses to AZD1222 COVID-19 vaccine. Method: immunoSEQ multiplex PCR; TCRdb's copy keeps in-frame clones and lacks some. Found here are about 160,000 clones, about 95% of them singletons; the top ten hold about 1.3%. The study, taken as a whole, reports: Just a handful of AZD1222 recipients were seropositive at baseline. Regions left unmutated in variants are reportedly the target of nearly half of spike-specific TCRs. When two AZD1222 doses had been given, Spike-specific TCR breadth and depth rose.

Sequences were derived from peripheral blood, sampled on day 0 of AZD1222 vaccination. V usage is TRBV6-5 and J usage is TRBJ1-4; D remains ambiguous. The clonotype comes from an adult in good health. CDR3 coding DNA: TGTGCCAGCAGTAACTACAACGGGGAAAAACTGTTTTTT. Its translation: CASSNYNGEKLFF.